This entry is about one T cell receptor (beta chain). V gave up 4 bases and J gave up 6 bases; unmatched junction bases: 6. Germline V CDR1 and CDR2: ENHRY, SYGVKD. The CDR3 sequence is 14 residues long. The data derive from a study of blood T cell repertoires in COVID-19. Methods used by the authors: Cell counts per sample came from amplifying reference gene primers. The protocol was immunoSEQ multiplex PCR, while the TCRdb copy is restricted to in-frame clones and leaves out a portion. The V and J calls and clone size are taken from that table; D and trimming were inferred from the DNA. This repertoire shows approximately 170,000 clones, 70% to 85% found once; its top ten account for roughly 19%.

This chain links TRBV10-3 with TRBJ2-7; the match to TRBD2 covers 10 bases. The receptor was isolated from a woman in her 70s in a cohort exposed to, infected with or recovered from COVID-19 (not recorded which). Sequenced sample: PBMCs or T cells enriched from blood (not recorded which). This chain's CDR3 is CAISGLAGVGEQYF. The CDR3 nucleotides read TGTGCCATCAGTGGGCTAGCGGGAGTGGGCGAGCAGTACTTC.